These 14 T cell receptor beta chains originate from one sample sequenced in a study of blood T cell repertoires in COVID-19. Profiled with immunoSEQ multiplex PCR; TCRdb holds only in-frame clones, not every one. The table shows 300,000 to 400,000 clones, with more than 70% occurring only once. Sequencing was done on a sample of peripheral blood. The receptors shown here come from a woman aged 55-70 years with COVID-19, enrolled during active disease.

Concerning this clone: The identical CDR3 is also encoded by other nucleotide sequences in the sample. V and J are TRBV29-1 and TRBJ2-5; no clear D. Germline V gives CDR1 SQVTM, CDR2 ANQGSEA. The V gene lost 1 base and the J gene lost 1 base, with 4 bases spanning the gap. CDR3 size: 12 residues. DNA for the CDR3: TGCAGCGTTGAAGGTCTCCAAGAGACCCAGTACTTC. This gives the protein CSVEGLQETQYF.

This chain links TRBV7-6 with TRBJ2-7; D is possibly TRBD1 (6 bases). This CDR3 has 15 amino acids. V dropped 1 base and J dropped 6 bases, with 16 bases sitting between them. CDR1 and CDR2 (germline): SGHVS, FNYEAQ. Here the CDR3 reads CASSLGQQGRREQYF. CDR3 in DNA: TGTGCCAGCAGCTTAGGTCAACAGGGAAGGCGCGAGCAGTACTTC. The variable domain in full, with the rest retrieved from reference TRBV7-6 and TRBJ2-7, is GAGVSQSPRYKVTKRGQDVALRCDPISGHVSLYWYRQALGQGPEFLTYFNYEAQQDKSGLPNDRFSAERPEGSISTLTIQRTEQRDSAMYRCASSLGQQGRREQYFGPGTRLTVT.

The rearrangement uses TRBV30 and TRBJ2-2, with 10 bases matching TRBD1. Germline assignment: CDR1 GTSNPN and CDR2 SVGIG (reference sequence). The J segment lost 7 bases and the V segment lost 2 bases, leaving 7 bases of the junction unmatched. This CDR3 comprises 15 residues. As DNA, the CDR3 is TGTGCCTGGAGTCCGGGACAGGGGCCCCACGGGGAGCTGTTTTTT. It is translated as CAWSPGQGPHGELFF.

V usage is TRBV18 and J usage is TRBJ1-4; D gene unclear. V shed 5 bases and J shed 0 bases, with 10 bases lying between them. Germline CDR1 reads KGHSH; CDR2 reads LQKENI. The CDR3 spans 15 residues. The CDR3 protein is CASSSQSATNEKLFF. In DNA form, the CDR3 reads TGTGCCAGCTCATCCCAATCGGCAACTAATGAAAAACTGTTTTTT.

The V call is TRBV28, the J call TRBJ2-7; maybe TRBD1 (6 bases). Trimming took off 3 bases at V and 0 bases at J, with 18 bases between the two ends. There are 17 residues in the CDR3. Germline V CDR1 and CDR2: MDHEN, SYDVKM. CDR3 nucleotide sequence: TGTGCCAGCAGTTTGCCAGGGGTCGGAATAAGCTCCTACGAGCAGTACTTC. It yields the protein CASSLPGVGISSYEQYF.

The chain links TRBV13 to TRBJ2-2; 10 bases are a match to TRBD1. The CDR3 totals 15 residues. Germline loops: CDR1 PRHDT, CDR2 FYEKMQ (reference sequence). Trimming removed 4 bases from V and 1 base from J; junction bases left unmatched: 0. CDR3 in DNA: TGTGCCAGCAGCTGGGACAGGGGGAACACCGGGGAGCTGTTTTTT. This gives the protein CASSWDRGNTGELFF.

As for this clone: The same CDR3 is also encoded by other DNA sequences in this sample. The chain recombines TRBV19 with TRBJ1-1; possibly TRBD1 for D (6 bases). Trimming left V 3 bases short and J 2 bases short, with 10 bases between. Germline V CDR1 and CDR2: LNHDA, SQIVND (reference sequence). The CDR3 is 14 residues long. CDR3 DNA: TGTGCCAGTAGTATTCAGGGGAGTAACACTGAAGCTTTCTTT. It specifies CASSIQGSNTEAFF.

V is TRBV7-8 and J is TRBJ2-1, with TRBD2 matching 8 bases. This CDR3 has 17 residues. Losses at the gene ends were 0 bases for V and 10 bases for J; bases not matched to a gene: 14. In germline, CDR1 is SGHVS, CDR2 FQNEAQ. The DNA of the CDR3 is TGTGCCAGCAGCTTAGCGCTTGGCGGGGGGCCGATGGGGGAGCAGTTCTTC. This gives the protein CASSLALGGGPMGEQFF.

The gene calls are TRBV5-1 and TRBJ1-1; 9 bases match TRBD1. Germline loops: CDR1 SGHRS, CDR2 YFSETQ. The CDR3 length is 15 residues. The trim removed 2 bases at V and 4 bases at J, leaving 6 bases unmatched. Written as DNA, the CDR3 is TGCGCCAGCAGCTTACAACAGGGGGCGACCACTGAAGCTTTCTTT. This sequence encodes CASSLQQGATTEAFF.

The chain uses TRBV7-6 and TRBJ1-6; possible D gene TRBD1, 6 bases. CDR1 is SGHVS and CDR2 is FNYEAQ in the germline V gene. Trimming took 11 bases from V and 7 from J, leaving 21 bases between them. This CDR3 comprises 15 residues. The CDR3: CASTAGAARNSPLHF. CDR3 in DNA: TGTGCCTCGACGGCAGGGGCCGCAAGGAATTCACCCCTCCACTTT.

V and J are TRBV2 and TRBJ1-1; tentatively, D is TRBD1 (5 bases). This CDR3 has 14 amino acids. Trimming pared 4 bases from V and 5 bases from J, leaving 14 bases between. From germline, CDR1 is SNHLY and CDR2 FYNNEI. DNA for the CDR3: TGTGCCAGCAGTGGTGAGACAGCTCGGACTGAAGCTTTCTTT. Amino acids: CASSGETARTEAFF.

The V call is TRBV2, the J call TRBJ1-6; D is ambiguous. From germline, CDR1 is SNHLY and CDR2 FYNNEI. The V end lost 6 bases, the J end lost 3 bases, and 6 bases lay between the germline ends. CDR3 length: 13 residues. In nucleotides, the CDR3 is TGTGCCAGCAGAACCGGCTATAATTCACCCCTCCACTTT. This translates into CASRTGYNSPLHF.

This clone was observed once. The V and J genes are TRBV5-6 and TRBJ2-7; tentatively, D is TRBD1 (5 bases). The V end lost 3 bases, the J end lost 0 bases, and 13 bases lay between the germline ends. The germline gives CDR1 SGHDT, CDR2 YYEEEE. The CDR3 totals 15 residues. The CDR3 DNA reads TGTGCCAGCAGCTCCAGGGTTCTGGGCTCCTACGAGCAGTACTTC. Translation gives CASSSRVLGSYEQYF. Together with reference TRBV5-6 and TRBJ2-7, the CDR3 gives the full variable domain: DAGVTQSPTHLIKTRGQQVTLRCSPKSGHDTVSWYQQALGQGPQFIFQYYEEEERQRGNFPDRFSGHQFPNYSSELNVNALLLGDSALYLCASSSRVLGSYEQYFGPGTRLTVT.

As for this clone: Other DNA sequences in this specimen translate into the identical CDR3. This rearrangement joins TRBV6-5 to TRBJ1-1, with 7 nucleotides matching TRBD1. V gave up 2 bases and J gave up 6 bases; unmatched junction bases: 3. The CDR3 is made up of 13 amino acids. CDR1 is MNHEY, CDR2 SVGAGI, per germline. The CDR3 nucleotides read TGTGCCAGCAGTTACGGTCAGGGGGCTGAAGCTTTCTTT. This gives the protein CASSYGQGAEAFF.